These 8 T cell receptor beta chains were all obtained from the same sample, sequenced in a study of CD8 T cells in ankylosing spondylitis. From the 5' RACE reads, TCRdb called clonotypes with MiXCR, one entry per CDR3 protein. The sample has about 240,000 distinct CDR3 sequences; roughly 10% are singletons. The sample comprised blood, either unsorted or a sorted T cell fraction (not recorded which). The receptors were gathered from a male donor with ankylosing spondylitis or in good health (not recorded which).

This rearrangement joins TRBV29-1 to TRBJ1-1; D might be TRBD1 (6 bases). The germline gives CDR1 SQVTM, CDR2 ANQGSEA. V was pared by 7 bases and J by 3 bases, with 18 bases between. The CDR3 sequence is 14 residues long. As DNA, the CDR3 is TGCAGCGCCTCCGGCGGGGGGCGAGACACTGAAGCTTTCTTT. Translating it yields CSASGGGRDTEAFF.

This clonotype has ten or more counts. This chain joins TRBV12-3 or TRBV12-4 and TRBJ2-1, with 14 bases matching TRBD2. V was clipped by 6 bases and J by 0 bases; unmatched bases: 7. This CDR3 region has 18 residues. CDR3 loop: CASSRKGLAGASYNEQFF. Here the CDR3 DNA reads TGTGCCAGCAGCCGAAAGGGACTAGCGGGAGCCTCCTACAATGAGCAGTTCTTC.

This clonotype was counted ten times or more. This rearrangement joins TRBV6-1 to TRBJ1-5; D remains ambiguous. The germline V gene encodes CDR1 MNHNS and CDR2 SASEGT. The CDR3 is 15 amino acids. V gave up 6 bases and J gave up 0 bases, with 12 bases separating them. The CDR3 reads CASRPPGSSNQPQHF. CDR3 nucleotide sequence: TGTGCCAGCAGGCCGCCCGGGAGTAGCAATCAGCCCCAGCATTTT.

V is TRBV11-3 and J is TRBJ2-3; unclear D gene. Trimming left V 1 base short and J 2 bases short, with 7 bases between. The CDR3 loop spans 14 amino acids. Germline V gene data show CDR1 as SGHNT and CDR2 as YENEEA. CDR3 sequence: CASSLGANTDTQYF. CDR3 nucleotide sequence: TGTGCCAGCAGCTTAGGTGCCAACACAGATACGCAGTATTTT.

This chain uses TRBV6-6 with TRBJ2-1, with TRBD2 matching 7 bases. There are 12 residues in the CDR3. V was pared by 10 bases and J by 4 bases, with 4 bases of the junction left unmatched. The germline CDR1 and CDR2 sequences are MNHNY and SVGAGI (reference sequence). Written as DNA, the CDR3 is TGTGCCACCCGGGGGGATTACAATGAGCAGTTCTTC. The encoded protein is CATRGDYNEQFF.

There are many counts of this clonotype. J is TRBJ2-1 and V is TRBV24-1; D is unresolved. There are 13 residues in the CDR3. Trimming shortened V by 4 bases and J by 6 bases, and 9 bases separated the two germline ends. Germline CDR1 and CDR2: KGHDR and SFDVKD. CDR3: CATSEAWFNEQFF. The CDR3 nucleotides are TGTGCCACCAGTGAGGCATGGTTCAATGAGCAGTTCTTC.

This clonotype was recorded many times. The chain joins TRBV5-5 to TRBJ2-2, with 7 bases lining up with TRBD1. Germline V gives CDR1 SGHKS, CDR2 YYEKEE (reference sequence). The CDR3 covers 14 residues. The ends lost 4 bases at V and 8 bases at J; junction bases unmatched: 8. The CDR3 reads CASSLTGARGELFF. The CDR3 bases are TGTGCCAGCAGCCTTACAGGGGCTAGGGGGGAGCTGTTTTTT.

This clonotype was picked up many times. The chain has TRBV20-1 and TRBJ2-5; 13 bases are shared with TRBD2. With 6 bases clipped from V and 5 bases from J, the junction kept 9 bases outside the gene matches. Germline loops: CDR1 DFQATT, CDR2 SNEGSKA (reference sequence). The length of the CDR3 is 15 residues. CDR3 coding DNA: TGCAGTGCGGAACTAGCGGGAGGGCCGTGGGAGACCCAGTACTTC. Its protein product is CSAELAGGPWETQYF.